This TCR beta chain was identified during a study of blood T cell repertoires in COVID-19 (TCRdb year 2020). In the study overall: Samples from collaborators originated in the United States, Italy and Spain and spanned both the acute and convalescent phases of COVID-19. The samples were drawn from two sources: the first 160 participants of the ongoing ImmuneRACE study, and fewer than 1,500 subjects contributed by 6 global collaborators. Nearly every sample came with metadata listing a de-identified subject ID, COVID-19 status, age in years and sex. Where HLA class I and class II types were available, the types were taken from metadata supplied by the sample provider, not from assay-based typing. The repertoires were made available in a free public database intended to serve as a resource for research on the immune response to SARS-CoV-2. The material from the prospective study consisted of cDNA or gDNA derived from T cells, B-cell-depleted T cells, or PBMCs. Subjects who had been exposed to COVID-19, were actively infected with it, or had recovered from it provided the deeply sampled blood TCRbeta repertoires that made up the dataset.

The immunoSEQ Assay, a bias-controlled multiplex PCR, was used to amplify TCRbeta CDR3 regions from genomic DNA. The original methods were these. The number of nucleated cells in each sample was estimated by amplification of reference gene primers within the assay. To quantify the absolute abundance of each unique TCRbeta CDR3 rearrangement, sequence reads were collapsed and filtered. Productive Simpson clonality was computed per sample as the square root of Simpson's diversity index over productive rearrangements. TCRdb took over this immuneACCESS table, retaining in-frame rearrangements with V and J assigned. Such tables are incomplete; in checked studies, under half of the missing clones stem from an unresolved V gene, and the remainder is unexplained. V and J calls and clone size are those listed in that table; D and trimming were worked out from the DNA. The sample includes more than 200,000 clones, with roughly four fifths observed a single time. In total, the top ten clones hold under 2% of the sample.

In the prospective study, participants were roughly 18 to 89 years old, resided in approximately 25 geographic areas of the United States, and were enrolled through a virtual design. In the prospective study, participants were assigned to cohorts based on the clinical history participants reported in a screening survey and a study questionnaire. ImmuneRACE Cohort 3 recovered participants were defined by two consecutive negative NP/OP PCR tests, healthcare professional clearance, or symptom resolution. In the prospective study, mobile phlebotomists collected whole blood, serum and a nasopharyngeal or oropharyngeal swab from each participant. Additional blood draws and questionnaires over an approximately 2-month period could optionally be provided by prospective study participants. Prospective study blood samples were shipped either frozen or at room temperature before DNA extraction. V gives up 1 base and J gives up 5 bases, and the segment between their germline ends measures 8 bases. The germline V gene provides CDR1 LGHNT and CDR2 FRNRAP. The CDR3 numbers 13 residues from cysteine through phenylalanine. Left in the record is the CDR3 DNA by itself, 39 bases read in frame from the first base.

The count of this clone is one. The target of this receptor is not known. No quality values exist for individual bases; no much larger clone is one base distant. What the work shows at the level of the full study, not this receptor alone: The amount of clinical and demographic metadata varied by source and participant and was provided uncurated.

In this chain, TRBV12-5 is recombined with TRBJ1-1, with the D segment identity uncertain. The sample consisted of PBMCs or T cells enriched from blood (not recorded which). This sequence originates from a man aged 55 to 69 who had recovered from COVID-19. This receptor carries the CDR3 CASGLEGGTEAFF. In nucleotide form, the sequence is TGTGCTAGTGGTTTGGAGGGCGGGACTGAAGCTTTCTTT.